This T cell receptor (beta chain) was sequenced during a study of T cell changes during pregnancy in multiple sclerosis. Data came from immunoSEQ multiplex PCR; TCRdb stores just in-frame clones and leaves some out. The sample has roughly 38,000 clones, almost 95% seen once. This clone was counted a single time. V was clipped by 2 bases and J by 7 bases; unmatched bases: 11. This CDR3 has 17 amino acids. Germline loops: CDR1 SGHNT, CDR2 YENEEA. The TCR was taken from a female donor with multiple sclerosis, enrolled in a pregnancy study. V gene TRBV11-3 combines with J gene TRBJ2-1, with 10 bases matching TRBD2. The sample consisted of CD4+ T cells from peripheral blood mononuclear cells, taken before pregnancy. CDR3 loop: CASSLRLGSGRINEQFF. The CDR3 DNA reads as TGTGCCAGCAGCTTACGACTGGGTAGCGGGAGGATTAATGAGCAGTTCTTC.